This T cell receptor (beta chain) was sequenced for a study of blood T cell repertoires in COVID-19. V lost 0 bases and J lost 4, with 13 bases in between. Germline assignment: CDR1 SGHTA and CDR2 FQGNSA. CDR3 length: 16 residues. In the original workflow: Amplification from reference gene primers served as the basis for estimated nucleated cell counts. This table comes from immunoSEQ multiplex PCR, and its TCRdb copy is limited to in-frame clones, with some not included. V, J and clone size are those of that table, while D and trimming were read from the DNA. The table lists around 100,000 clones, approximately 87% of them singletons. This clone was counted a few times.

Sequenced material: peripheral blood. The TCR was taken from a human donor in a cohort sampled during active COVID-19. This rearrangement joins TRBV7-2 to TRBJ2-1; unclear D gene. DNA of the CDR3: TGTGCCAGCAGCTTAGCCCCCCTACCGGGTTACAATGAGCAGTTCTTC. Translated, it gives CASSLAPLPGYNEQFF.